Described below is a single T cell receptor (beta chain) sequence and its context. This sample was taken from a study of blood T cell repertoires in COVID-19. Study context: Sources were T cells, B-cell-depleted T cells, or PBMCs; the material itself was cDNA or gDNA.

The V segment lost 7 bases and the J segment 6 bases; nucleotides outside the gene matches: 12. The CDR3 loop spans 15 amino acids. Germline V lookup: CDR1 MDHEN, CDR2 SYDVKM. Profiled with immunoSEQ multiplex PCR; TCRdb holds only in-frame clones, not every one. The sample has around 100,000 clones; 88% are singletons. What was sequenced was peripheral blood. The V gene is TRBV28, the J gene TRBJ2-7; 10 bases fit TRBD1. The sequence derives from a human donor in a cohort sampled during active COVID-19. DNA of the CDR3: TGTGCCAGCAACCTTGACGGGACAGGGGTTCTCGAGCAGTACTTC. It specifies CASNLDGTGVLEQYF.